The 13 T cell receptor beta chains below were found in one sample sequenced in a study of T cell repertoires in cytomegalovirus infection. TCRdb redid the calling of the reads with MiXCR, one entry per CDR3 protein. The sample includes 200,000 to 300,000 distinct CDR3 sequences, roughly 15% of them seen just once. Sequencing used PBMCs. Every receptor here comes from a human donor in good health (CMV status not recorded). Some clones in this sample may be carry-over from other donors' samples.

Many counts were recorded for this clonotype. V gene TRBV4-1 combines with J gene TRBJ1-4, with TRBD1 identical over 11 bases. Per germline, CDR1 MGHRA and CDR2 YSYEKL. After removal of 2 bases from V and 8 bases from J, the junction contained 4 bases not matched to a gene. There are 15 residues in the CDR3. CDR3 sequence (DNA): TGCGCCAGCAGCCAACCCGGGACAGGGGGGGAAAAACTGTTTTTT. Translation gives CASSQPGTGGEKLFF.

This clonotype was observed at least ten times. The chain couples TRBV7-6 to TRBJ2-7, with 7 bases fitting TRBD1. The CDR3 is 12 amino acids. Germline V gene data show CDR1 as SGHVS and CDR2 as FNYEAQ. Trimming at V came to 5 bases and at J to 4 bases, leaving 2 bases not matched to a gene. The CDR3 loop is CASSPGGYEQYF. In DNA, the CDR3 is TGTGCCAGCAGCCCAGGGGGATACGAGCAGTACTTC.

This clonotype has ten or more counts. This sequence joins TRBV7-3 and TRBJ2-1; no reliable D call. V was pared by 5 bases and J by 0 bases, with 11 bases between. There are 15 residues in the CDR3. The germline V gene encodes CDR1 SGHTA and CDR2 FQGTGA. The CDR3 DNA follows: TGTGCCAGCAGCCCCCACTACCGCTCCTACAATGAGCAGTTCTTC. Protein: CASSPHYRSYNEQFF.

J is TRBJ1-5 and V is TRBV18; maybe TRBD1 (5 bases). CDR1 is KGHSH, CDR2 LQKENI, per germline. CDR3 size: 14 residues. V lost 2 bases and J 4 bases, leaving 9 bases between the germline ends. The CDR3 sequence is CASSPIGANQPQHF. CDR3 coding DNA: TGTGCCAGCTCACCAATTGGGGCAAATCAGCCCCAGCATTTT.

This clonotype came up a few times. The genes are TRBV29-1 and TRBJ2-3; a possible D gene is TRBD2 (6 bases). Germline CDR1 and CDR2: SQVTM and ANQGSEA. The CDR3 length is 14 residues. With 7 bases removed from V and 2 bases from J, the gap between germline ends came to 16 bases. CDR3 sequence: CSATVAESTDTQYF. In nucleotides, the CDR3 is TGCAGCGCTACAGTAGCGGAGTCCACAGATACGCAGTATTTT.

This clonotype was picked up many times. The rearrangement uses TRBV7-2 and TRBJ1-1; D gene unclear. V was cut by 2 bases and J by 0 bases, with 10 bases left in between. Germline values: CDR1 SGHTA, CDR2 FQGNSA. This CDR3 is built from 15 residues. CDR3: CASSLTGRLNTEAFF. The CDR3 DNA sequence: TGTGCCAGCAGCTTAACGGGCAGGTTGAACACTGAAGCTTTCTTT.

This clonotype was counted many times. V gene TRBV7-2 combines with J gene TRBJ2-1; 10 nucleotides agree with TRBD2. The CDR3 totals 16 residues. Germline CDR1 and CDR2: SGHTA and FQGNSA. Trimming removed 5 bases from V and 2 bases from J; junction bases left unmatched: 6. The CDR3 DNA sequence: TGTGCCAGCAGCAAGGGACTAGCGCGCGCCTACAATGAGCAGTTCTTC. Protein sequence: CASSKGLARAYNEQFF.

This clonotype was seen a handful of times. V is TRBV29-1 and J is TRBJ2-1, with 7 positions matching TRBD1. Per the germline V gene, CDR1 is SQVTM and CDR2 is ANQGSEA. This CDR3 spans 15 amino acids. Trimming cost V 1 base and J 5 bases; bases outside gene matches: 8. The CDR3 region has the DNA TGCAGCGTTGAAGGTGGTCAGGGGGTAGACAATGAGCAGTTCTTC. Encoded protein: CSVEGGQGVDNEQFF.

Only a few counts were recorded for this clonotype. The chain joins TRBV29-1 to TRBJ2-1; TRBD2 is a possible D gene (5 bases). The CDR3 extends over 16 amino acids. The germline V and J ends were trimmed by 0 bases and 0 bases, with 12 bases remaining between them. Germline V gene lookup returns CDR1 SQVTM and CDR2 ANQGSEA. The DNA for the CDR3 is TGCAGCGTTGAAGAATGGCCGGGGAGCTCCTACAATGAGCAGTTCTTC. This translates into CSVEEWPGSSYNEQFF.

There are a few counts of this clonotype. V and J are TRBV4-3 and TRBJ1-1; D possibly corresponds to TRBD1 (5 bases). CDR1 and CDR2 (germline): LGHNA, YSLEER. The CDR3 loop spans 15 amino acids. V dropped 2 bases and J dropped 3 bases, with 13 bases sitting between them. Written as DNA, the CDR3 is TGCGCCAGCAGCCAAAGGGGCTCGGAGTACACTGAAGCTTTCTTT. This gives the protein CASSQRGSEYTEAFF.

The J gene is TRBJ2-7, the V gene TRBV5-6; no clear D gene. V was clipped by 2 bases and J by 1 base, with 16 bases between them. Germline V gives CDR1 SGHDT, CDR2 YYEEEE. The CDR3 contains 16 residues. CDR3 sequence: CASSFRTAMISYEQYF. The CDR3 DNA sequence: TGTGCCAGCAGCTTCAGGACGGCTATGATATCCTACGAGCAGTACTTC. Using reference TRBV5-6 and TRBJ2-7 for the parts outside the CDR3, the full variable domain is DAGVTQSPTHLIKTRGQQVTLRCSPKSGHDTVSWYQQALGQGPQFIFQYYEEEERQRGNFPDRFSGHQFPNYSSELNVNALLLGDSALYLCASSFRTAMISYEQYFGPGTRLTVT.

This chain links TRBV6-2 or TRBV6-3 with TRBJ2-5; D unresolved. The germline CDR1 and CDR2 sequences are MNHEY and SVGEGT. The V gene lost 8 bases and the J gene lost 5 bases, with 9 bases spanning the gap. The CDR3 length is 11 residues. In nucleotides, the CDR3 is TGTGCCAGCGCGGTTGCGGAGACCCAGTACTTC. It translates to CASAVAETQYF.

This clonotype was seen repeatedly, ten times or more. CDR3 sequence: CASSPYVGSGAYNEQFF. The CDR3 region has the DNA TGTGCCAGCAGTCCTTACGTTGGTAGCGGGGCTTACAATGAGCAGTTCTTC. V gene TRBV27 combines with J gene TRBJ2-1; the match to TRBD2 covers 8 bases. V was clipped by 5 bases and J by 4 bases; unmatched bases: 13. The germline V gene encodes CDR1 MNHEY and CDR2 SMNVEV (reference sequence). CDR3 length: 17 amino acids.